The sequence of this TCR beta chain was determined in a study of regulatory T cells in long-lasting Graves disease. Regarding this clonotype: The target antigen is unknown.

The time point: newly diagnosed GD, antithyroid drugs for less than 3 months. TCR sequences were obtained from RNA taken from PBMCs. An endocrinology department in Xi'an, China, supplied the patients. Germline V gene data show CDR1 as SNHLY and CDR2 as FYNNEI. This CDR3 is 14 amino acids long. Libraries of TCR beta came from iRepertoire HTBI primers plus Arm-PCR of CDR3 regions. TCRdb used MiXCR to reprocess the multiplex PCR reads, holding one entry per CDR3 protein. This sample yields over 450,000 distinct CDR3 sequences, of which around 13% are seen a single time; almost 9% belongs to the top ten. Study-level points and caveats: Reduced TCR diversity was observed in persistent Graves' patients versus newly diagnosed patients.

In addition, the sample was reused for a study of T cells in Graves' hyperthyroidism and ophthalmopathy. That paper notes: Clinical symptoms, serum thyroxine, TRAb, thyroid ultrasound and orbital computed tomography established diagnosis. The HTBI primer set served for first-round RT-PCR of the TCR CDR3.

The TCR sequence derives from a woman aged 25 to 45 with Graves disease. The V gene is TRBV2, the J gene TRBJ2-1; 14 bases match TRBD2. The DNA end lines up better with TRBJ2-5; the J call may be wrong. Sequencing used peripheral blood mononuclear cells (PBMCs), obtained at new diagnosis, from a patient treated with antithyroid drugs. This chain's CDR3 is CATTTSGRAETQYF. The CDR3 bases are TGTGCCACTACGACTAGCGGGAGGGCCGAGACCCAGTACTTC.